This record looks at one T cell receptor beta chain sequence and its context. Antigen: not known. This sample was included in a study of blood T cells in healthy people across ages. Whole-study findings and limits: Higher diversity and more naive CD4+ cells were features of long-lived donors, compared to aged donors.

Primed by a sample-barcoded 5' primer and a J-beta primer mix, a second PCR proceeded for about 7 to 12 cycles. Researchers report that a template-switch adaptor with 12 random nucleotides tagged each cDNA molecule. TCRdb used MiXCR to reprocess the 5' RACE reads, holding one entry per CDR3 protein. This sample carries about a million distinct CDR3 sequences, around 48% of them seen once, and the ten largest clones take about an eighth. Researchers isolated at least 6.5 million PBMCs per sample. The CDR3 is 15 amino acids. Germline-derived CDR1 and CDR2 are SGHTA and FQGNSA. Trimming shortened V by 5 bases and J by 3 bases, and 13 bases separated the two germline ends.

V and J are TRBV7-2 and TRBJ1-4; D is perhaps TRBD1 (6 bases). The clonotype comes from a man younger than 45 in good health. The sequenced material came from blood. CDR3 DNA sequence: TGTGCCAGCAGCCCGGCGGGGGCCGCTAATGAAAAACTGTTTTTT. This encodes CASSPAGAANEKLFF.